The clone carrying this T cell receptor beta chain was observed at least ten times. Antigen specificity is unknown. V lost 0 bases and J 0 bases, leaving 6 bases between the germline ends. The CDR3 totals 15 residues. TCRdb itself ran the RT-PCR reads through MiXCR, one entry per CDR3 protein. The sample lists over 650,000 distinct CDR3 sequences; around 18% were seen once. This sample was included in a study of response to subunit inactivated influenza vaccine. Regarding the study as a whole: Authors suggested each seasonal flu vaccination may recruit only limited numbers of new T cells.

Sequenced here: PBMCs from blood, sampled roughly 5 days after vaccination. This clonotype was sampled from a man in his forties or fifties who received an inactivated influenza vaccine. The chain carries TRBV12-3 or TRBV12-4 and TRBJ1-5; the D gene is possibly TRBD1 (5 bases). The chain's CDR3 is CASSLADISNQPQHF. DNA of the CDR3: TGTGCCAGCAGTTTAGCGGACATTAGCAATCAGCCCCAGCATTTT.